The clone carrying this T cell receptor (beta chain) was picked up a small number of times. The antigen is not known. One entry per CDR3 protein results from TCRdb running MiXCR on the 5' RACE reads. The table lists fewer than 450,000 distinct CDR3 sequences, roughly 24% of them singletons. This specimen belongs to a study of T-cell memory formation after mild COVID-19. Study details: TCR clusters were mostly donor specific. Study-wide findings and caveats: Second-wave clones that peaked on day 37 lacked confirmed SARS-CoV-2 specificity. Clones that shrank (day 15 to 85) were balanced CD4/CD8, whereas later expanders leaned CD4+. For contracting clones, CD4+ ones sat mainly in CM and EM, CD8+ in EMRA.

The CDR3 runs 20 residues. Germline V lookup: CDR1 SGHTA, CDR2 FQGNSA. V shed 4 bases and J 0 bases; nucleotides not matched to a gene: 13. Sequencing used PBMCs or a T cell subset sorted from them (not recorded which). This chain links TRBV7-2 with TRBJ2-1; 12 positions match TRBD2. This clonotype originated in an adult woman who had mild COVID-19 (a few samples of this study predate the infection). Cell type and time point are not known. CDR3 nucleotide sequence: TGTGCCAGCAGCTCTCTAGCGGGAGGGCCTCAGACGAGCTCCTACAATGAGCAGTTCTTC. It yields the protein CASSSLAGGPQTSSYNEQFF.